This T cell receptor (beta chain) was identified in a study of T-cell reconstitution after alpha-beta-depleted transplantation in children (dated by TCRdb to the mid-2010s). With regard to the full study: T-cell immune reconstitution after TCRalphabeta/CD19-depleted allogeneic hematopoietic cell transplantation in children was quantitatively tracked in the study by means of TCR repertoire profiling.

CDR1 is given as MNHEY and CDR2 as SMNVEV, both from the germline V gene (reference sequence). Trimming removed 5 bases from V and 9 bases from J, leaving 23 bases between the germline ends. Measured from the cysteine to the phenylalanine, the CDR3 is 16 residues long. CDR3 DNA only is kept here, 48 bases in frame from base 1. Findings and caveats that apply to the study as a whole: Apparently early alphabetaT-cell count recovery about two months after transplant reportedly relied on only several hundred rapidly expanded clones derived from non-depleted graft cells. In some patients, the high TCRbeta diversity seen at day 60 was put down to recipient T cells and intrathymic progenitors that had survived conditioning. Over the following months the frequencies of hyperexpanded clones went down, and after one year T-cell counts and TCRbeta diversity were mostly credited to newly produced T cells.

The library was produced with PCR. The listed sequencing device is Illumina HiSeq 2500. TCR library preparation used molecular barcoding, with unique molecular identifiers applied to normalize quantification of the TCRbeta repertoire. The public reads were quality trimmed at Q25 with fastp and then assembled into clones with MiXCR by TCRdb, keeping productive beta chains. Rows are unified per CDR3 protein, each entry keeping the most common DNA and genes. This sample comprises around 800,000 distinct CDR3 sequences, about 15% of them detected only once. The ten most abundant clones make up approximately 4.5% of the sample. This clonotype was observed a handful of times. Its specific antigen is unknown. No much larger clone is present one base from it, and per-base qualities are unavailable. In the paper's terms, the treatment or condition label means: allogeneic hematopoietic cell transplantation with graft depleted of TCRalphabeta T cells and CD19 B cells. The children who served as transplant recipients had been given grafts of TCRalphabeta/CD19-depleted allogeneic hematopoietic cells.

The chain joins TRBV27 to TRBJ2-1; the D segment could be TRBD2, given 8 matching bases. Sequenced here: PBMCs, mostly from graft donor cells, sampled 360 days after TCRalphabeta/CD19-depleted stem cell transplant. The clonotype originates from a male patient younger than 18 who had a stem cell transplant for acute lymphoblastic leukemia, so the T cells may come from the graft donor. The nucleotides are TGTGCCAGCAGTCGCGACAGGGTTGAAGCGGGAGTTGAGCAGTTCTTC. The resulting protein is CASSRDRVEAGVEQFF.